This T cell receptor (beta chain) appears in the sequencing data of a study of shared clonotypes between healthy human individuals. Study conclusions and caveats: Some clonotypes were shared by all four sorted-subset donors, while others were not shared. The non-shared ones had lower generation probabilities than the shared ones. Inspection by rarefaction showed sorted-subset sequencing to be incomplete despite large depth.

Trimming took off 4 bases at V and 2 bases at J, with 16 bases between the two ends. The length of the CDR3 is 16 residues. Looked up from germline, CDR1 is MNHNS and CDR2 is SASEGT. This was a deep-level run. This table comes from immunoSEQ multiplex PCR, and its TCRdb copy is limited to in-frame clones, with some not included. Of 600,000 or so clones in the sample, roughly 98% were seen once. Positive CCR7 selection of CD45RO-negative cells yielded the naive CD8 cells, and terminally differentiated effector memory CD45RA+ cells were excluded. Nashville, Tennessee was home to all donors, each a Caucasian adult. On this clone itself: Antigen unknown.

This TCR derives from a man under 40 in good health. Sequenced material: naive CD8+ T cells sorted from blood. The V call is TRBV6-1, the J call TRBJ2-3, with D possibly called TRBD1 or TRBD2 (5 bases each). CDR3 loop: CASSVWDGKITDTQYF. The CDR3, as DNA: TGTGCCAGCAGTGTCTGGGACGGGAAAATCACAGATACGCAGTATTTT.